The 27 T cell receptor beta chains below were found in one sample sequenced in a study of T cells in Graves' hyperthyroidism and ophthalmopathy. Using RNA transcripts as the source, TCR beta CDR3 regions were amplified. HTBI primers drove first-round RT-PCR of the TCR CDR3. TCRdb called the multiplex PCR reads again in MiXCR, with one record for every CDR3 protein. The sample shows a few hundred thousand distinct CDR3 sequences, over 12% of them seen only once. Sequenced sample: blood. Every receptor here comes from a woman between 55 and 75 years old with Graves' ophthalmopathy.

In regard to this clonotype: Being one base from a much bigger clone, this may be a read error. The V and J genes are TRBV6-1 and TRBJ2-5; TRBD2 is a possible D gene (5 bases). This CDR3 has 12 amino acids. V lost 5 bases and J lost 9, with 13 bases in between. Germline V gene lookup returns CDR1 MNHNS and CDR2 SASEGT. The CDR3 loop reads CASSSVLEAQYF. The CDR3 DNA reads TGTGCCAGCAGTAGCGTCCTGGAGGCCCAGTACTTC.

This clonotype has a count of ten or more. The chain uses TRBV7-3 and TRBJ2-1; D possibly corresponds to TRBD1 (5 bases). The CDR3 runs 11 residues. With 4 bases removed from V and 10 bases from J, the gap between germline ends came to 8 bases. Germline V gives CDR1 SGHTA, CDR2 FQGTGA. The CDR3 nucleotides read TGTGCCAGCAGCTCCGGACAAGAGCAGTTCTTC. Its translation: CASSSGQEQFF.

This clonotype appeared many times. The CDR3 DNA follows: TGTGCCAGCAGCTTAGAGAGCTTAGGGGGAGATACGCAGTATTTT. It codes for CASSLESLGGDTQYF. The chain combines TRBV7-2 with TRBJ2-3; possible D gene TRBD1, 6 bases. The length of the CDR3 is 15 residues. Trimming removed 1 base from V and 5 bases from J, with 13 bases in between. The germline CDR1 and CDR2 sequences are SGHTA and FQGNSA.

The chain couples TRBV6-1 to TRBJ2-7; the match to TRBD2 covers 8 bases. V trimming: 8 bases; J trimming: 2 bases; junction bases outside the gene matches: 5. The CDR3 totals 13 residues. Per the germline V gene, CDR1 is MNHNS and CDR2 is SASEGT. Here the CDR3 DNA reads TGTGCCAGCCGGGAGGGAAGCCCCTACGAGCAGTACTTC. Amino acids: CASREGSPYEQYF.

About this clonotype itself: Mismatch with germline at one junction end may stem from a read error. The CDR3 DNA reads TGTGCCAGCAGTCTAGCGGGAGGGCCTTTCGGGGAGCTGTTTTTT. This gives the protein CASSLAGGPFGELFF. The chain combines TRBV12-3 or TRBV12-4 with TRBJ2-2; TRBD2 matches at 12 bases. The CDR3 spans 15 residues.

This clonotype was seen a few times. CDR3 sequence reads: CASSTTNTGELFF. CDR3 sequence (DNA): TGTGCCAGCAGCACTACAAACACCGGGGAGCTGTTTTTT. The chain recombines TRBV5-5 with TRBJ2-2; no clear D. Germline V lookup: CDR1 SGHKS, CDR2 YYEKEE (reference sequence). V dropped 4 bases and J dropped 2 bases, with 6 bases sitting between them. The CDR3 loop spans 13 amino acids.

This clonotype was seen a few times. The chain employs TRBV27 and TRBJ2-4; no clear D. Germline CDR1 is MNHEY and CDR2 is SMNVEV (reference sequence). The CDR3 runs 14 residues. V lost 6 bases and J lost 5, with 14 bases in between. The CDR3 protein is CASSQDRWENIQYF. CDR3 nucleotide sequence: TGTGCCAGCAGCCAGGACCGATGGGAAAACATTCAGTACTTC.

This clonotype was found many times. CDR3 loop: CASSDRALDNQPQHF. The CDR3 DNA reads as TGTGCCAGCAGTGACAGGGCCCTTGACAATCAGCCCCAGCATTTT. This rearrangement joins TRBV6-1 to TRBJ1-5, with a tentative D call TRBD1 (5 bases). Germline V gives CDR1 MNHNS, CDR2 SASEGT. CDR3 length: 15 amino acids. Trimming removed 3 bases from V and 3 bases from J, with 12 bases in between.

This clonotype has ten or more counts. V is TRBV9 and J is TRBJ2-3; 8 positions match TRBD1. The J segment lost 1 base and the V segment lost 5 bases, leaving 12 bases of the junction unmatched. Germline V lookup: CDR1 SGDLS, CDR2 YYNGEE. This CDR3 region has 17 residues. DNA for the CDR3: TGTGCCAGCAGTCAGGGGGCGACCCAGTCCCGCACAGATACGCAGTATTTT. It is translated as CASSQGATQSRTDTQYF.

The table lists this clonotype with many counts. CDR3 DNA sequence: TGCAGCGTTTCCACAGGGGGCAGCGAGCAGTACTTC. Its translation is CSVSTGGSEQYF. This sequence joins TRBV29-1 and TRBJ2-7; 9 bases are shared with TRBD1. This CDR3 has 12 residues. CDR1 and CDR2 from the germline V gene are SQVTM and ANQGSEA. Trimming at V came to 5 bases and at J to 6 bases, leaving 5 bases not matched to a gene.

The CDR3 here is CASSIDGQAREQYF. In DNA form, the CDR3 reads TGTGCCAGTAGTATAGATGGTCAGGCCCGGGAGCAGTACTTC. The gene calls are TRBV19 and TRBJ2-7; D not certain. V was clipped by 0 bases and J by 7 bases, with 13 bases between them. The germline CDR1 and CDR2 sequences are LNHDA and SQIVND (reference sequence). The CDR3 has 14 residues.

This clonotype was counted between two and nine times. The chain combines TRBV12-3 or TRBV12-4 with TRBJ2-2, with a tentative D call TRBD1 (6 bases). Trimming left V 4 bases short and J 5 bases short, with 11 bases between. This CDR3 spans 14 amino acids. In DNA, the CDR3 is TGTGCCAGCAGTTCACAGGGTAGAACCGGGGAGCTGTTTTTT. It encodes CASSSQGRTGELFF.

This clonotype showed up just a few times. The V gene is TRBV7-2, the J gene TRBJ2-7; possibly TRBD1 for D (6 bases). CDR1 is SGHTA and CDR2 is FQGNSA in the germline V gene. CDR3 length: 17 amino acids. V was clipped by 3 bases and J by 9 bases, with 27 bases between them. The CDR3 DNA reads TGTGCCAGCAGCTTCCGGTCCGCAACGAGGGGACATGAACGGCAGTACTTC. The encoded protein is CASSFRSATRGHERQYF. The full variable domain, in which reference TRBV7-2 and TRBJ2-7 provide the parts outside the CDR3, is GAGVSQSPSNKVTEKGKDVELRCDPISGHTALYWYRQSLGQGLEFLIYFQGNSAPDKSGLPSDRFSAERTGGSVSTLTIQRTQQEDSAVYLCASSFRSATRGHERQYFGPGTRLTVT.

The sample holds many counts of this clonotype. J is TRBJ2-5 and V is TRBV10-3, with D possibly being TRBD1 (5 bases). The germline gives CDR1 ENHRY, CDR2 SYGVKD. This CDR3 contains 15 residues. The V gene lost 10 bases and the J gene lost 1 base, with 19 bases spanning the gap. The chain's CDR3 is CATSRSDSAQETQYF. The CDR3 DNA sequence: TGTGCCACATCCCGTTCCGACAGCGCCCAAGAGACCCAGTACTTC.

This clonotype was observed many times. The genes are TRBV18 and TRBJ1-1; D is uncertain. The CDR3 is 14 amino acids. Germline V CDR1 and CDR2: KGHSH, LQKENI. Trimming stripped 2 bases from V and 5 bases from J, with 12 bases between. The CDR3 region is CASSPLEGRTEAFF. CDR3 DNA: TGTGCCAGCTCACCATTGGAGGGAAGAACTGAAGCTTTCTTT.

Ten or more counts support this clonotype. CDR3 in amino acids: CASSLEPGRHYEQYF. CDR3 nucleotides: TGTGCCAGCAGTTTAGAGCCAGGGAGGCACTACGAGCAGTACTTC. V and J are TRBV12-3 or TRBV12-4 and TRBJ2-7, with D perhaps TRBD2 (6 bases). The CDR3 is 15 residues long. The ends were cut back, 1 base at V and 3 bases at J, with 13 bases in the middle.

V is TRBV24-1 and J is TRBJ2-2; no clear D gene. Germline V gene data show CDR1 as KGHDR and CDR2 as SFDVKD. The CDR3 is 16 residues long. V was clipped by 6 bases and J by 4 bases, with 17 bases between them. The CDR3 DNA reads TGTGCCACCAGTATTAATAATGGGTTACTCACCGGGGAGCTGTTTTTT. This translates into CATSINNGLLTGELFF.

The chain couples TRBV9 to TRBJ2-1, with D unresolved. Germline loops: CDR1 SGDLS, CDR2 YYNGEE. The germline V and J ends were trimmed by 4 bases and 0 bases, with 14 bases remaining between them. CDR3 size: 16 residues. CDR3 DNA: TGTGCCAGCAGCTTCAGAACGCGGAGCTCCTACAATGAGCAGTTCTTC. Translating gives CASSFRTRSSYNEQFF.

This clonotype was counted ten times or more. CDR3 amino acids: CASRELAGAFYEQYF. The CDR3 DNA reads as TGTGCCAGCAGGGAGCTAGCGGGAGCCTTCTACGAGCAGTACTTC. V gene TRBV27 combines with J gene TRBJ2-7, with 10 bases lining up with TRBD2. V lost 6 bases to trimming and J lost 3 bases; unmatched junction nucleotides: 8. The CDR3 is made up of 15 amino acids. Germline CDR1 MNHEY, CDR2 SMNVEV (reference sequence).

This clonotype was detected only a few times. The chain combines TRBV2 with TRBJ1-4; 7 nucleotides match TRBD1. In germline, CDR1 is SNHLY, CDR2 FYNNEI. CDR3 length equals 15 residues. V shed 0 bases and J 8 bases; nucleotides not matched to a gene: 6. The CDR3 here is CASSEARGRREKLFF. The CDR3 DNA follows: TGTGCCAGCAGTGAAGCGAGGGGGCGGAGGGAAAAACTGTTTTTT.

This clonotype was seen many times. The chain is built from TRBV7-2 and TRBJ2-7; TRBD1 matches at 7 bases. The germline V gene encodes CDR1 SGHTA and CDR2 FQGNSA. The CDR3 has 13 residues. J gave up 7 bases and V 3 bases, and 6 bases lay outside the gene matches. The DNA of the CDR3 is TGTGCCAGCAGCTTGGGACAGCCCCTAGAGCAGTACTTC. This gives the protein CASSLGQPLEQYF.

With regard to this clonotype: This may stem from a read error, because a much larger clone lies one nucleotide away. The V gene is TRBV20-1, the J gene TRBJ1-1; D ambiguous. The V gene's germline CDR1 is DFQATT and CDR2 SNEGSKA (reference sequence). Trimming cost V 5 bases and J 3 bases, with 16 bases left between them. The CDR3 covers 14 residues. The CDR3 protein is CSALRGFMHTEAFF. CDR3 in DNA: TGCAGTGCTCTGAGAGGATTTATGCACACTGAAGCTTTCTTT.

The rearrangement uses TRBV15 and TRBJ2-1, with D tentatively TRBD1 (6 bases). Germline V gene lookup returns CDR1 LNHNV and CDR2 YYDKDF (reference sequence). With 3 bases removed from V and 3 bases from J, the gap between germline ends came to 12 bases. CDR3 size: 15 residues. The CDR3, as DNA: TGTGCCACCAGCAGCCCCCGAGGGGGCTACAATGAGCAGTTCTTC. This codes for CATSSPRGGYNEQFF.

The chain joins TRBV5-1 to TRBJ1-1; no clear D. Trimming cost V 4 bases and J 0 bases, with 7 bases left between them. The CDR3 is 13 residues long. Germline lookup yields CDR1 SGHRS and CDR2 YFSETQ. The CDR3 spells CASSKEMNTEAFF. The CDR3 DNA is TGCGCCAGCAGCAAGGAGATGAACACTGAAGCTTTCTTT.

This clonotype has at least ten counts. CDR3 region: CATSRGSLNEQYF. The CDR3 DNA reads as TGTGCCACCAGCAGAGGCTCACTCAACGAGCAGTACTTC. The J gene is TRBJ2-7, the V gene TRBV15; D is ambiguous. This CDR3 has 13 residues. With 1 base removed from V and 5 bases from J, the gap between germline ends came to 9 bases. Germline lookup yields CDR1 LNHNV and CDR2 YYDKDF (reference sequence).

This clonotype was counted ten times or more. The rearrangement uses TRBV24-1 and TRBJ2-1, with 10 bases matching TRBD2. CDR3 length: 17 residues. The V segment lost 0 bases and the J segment 9 bases; nucleotides outside the gene matches: 10. Germline V gives CDR1 KGHDR, CDR2 SFDVKD. The CDR3 is CATSDLQGLAGVGEQFF. For the CDR3, the DNA is TGTGCCACCAGTGATTTGCAAGGCCTAGCGGGAGTGGGTGAGCAGTTCTTC.

Points on this clonotype: This clone may be a read error of a much larger clone one base away. Because the CDR3 is missing its conserved closing phenylalanine or tryptophan, this is likely a read error. This chain connects TRBV5-6 to TRBJ1-5; D unresolved. Germline assignment: CDR1 SGHDT and CDR2 YYEEEE. V was shortened by 1 base and J by 0 bases, with 5 bases between the two germline ends. This CDR3 is built from 14 residues. The CDR3 nucleotides are TGTGCCAGCAGCTTGTTTTATAGCAATCAGCCCCAGCATCTT. Translation: CASSLFYSNQPQHL.